The 24 T cell receptor beta chains below all came from one sample that was sequenced in a study of beta chain features in type 1 diabetes. Sequencing targeted expressed TCRB transcripts, as all isolated RNA had been reverse transcribed. Clones were read by immunoSEQ multiplex PCR, and TCRdb kept only the in-frame ones, dropping some. The repertoire includes roughly 310,000 clones, more than 9.5% of them detected once, and 0.015% sits in the top ten. The sample comprised naive CD4+ T cells from blood. The receptors shown here come from a woman aged 25 to 39 in good health.

In this sample, this clone turned up a few times. The DNA of the CDR3 is TGTGCCAGTTCTGGACAGGGTAGACTTCACCAAGAGACCCAGTACTTC. It is translated as CASSGQGRLHQETQYF. V and J are TRBV19 and TRBJ2-5; 8 nucleotides agree with TRBD1. V gave up 8 bases and J gave up 0 bases; unmatched junction bases: 11. The CDR3 loop spans 16 amino acids. The germline V gene encodes CDR1 LNHDA and CDR2 SQIVND (reference sequence).

As DNA, the CDR3 is TGTGCCAGCAGTTTATCGCACAGGGTCGACAATGAGCAGTTCTTC. It encodes CASSLSHRVDNEQFF. This chain links TRBV27 with TRBJ2-1, with D perhaps TRBD1 (6 bases). The germline V gene encodes CDR1 MNHEY and CDR2 SMNVEV (reference sequence). V was cut by 0 bases and J by 5 bases, with 11 bases left in between. The CDR3 runs to 15 residues.

The chain employs TRBV7-9 and TRBJ1-2, with D tentatively TRBD1 (6 bases). V lost 7 bases and J 6 bases, leaving 15 bases between the germline ends. Germline CDR1 is SEHNR and CDR2 is FQNEAQ (reference sequence). The CDR3 consists of 13 residues. The CDR3 region is CASTFGGQDGYTF. The DNA for the CDR3 is TGTGCCAGCACCTTTGGGGGCCAGGATGGCTACACCTTC.

The V and J genes are TRBV13 and TRBJ1-1; 9 nucleotides match TRBD1. V shed 5 bases, J shed 5 bases, and the junction held 9 bases outside the gene matches. The CDR3 sequence is 15 residues long. In germline, CDR1 is PRHDT, CDR2 FYEKMQ (reference sequence). CDR3 amino acids: CASSGRGTGRTEAFF. The CDR3, as DNA: TGTGCCAGCAGCGGCCGGGGGACAGGGCGTACTGAAGCTTTCTTT. The full variable domain, its missing parts supplied by reference TRBV13 and TRBJ1-1, is AAGVIQSPRHLIKEKRETATLKCYPIPRHDTVYWYQQGPGQDPQFLISFYEKMQSDKGSIPDRFSAQQFSDYHSELNMSSLELGDSALYFCASSGRGTGRTEAFFGQGTRLTVV.

This clone was observed a handful of times. The chain recombines TRBV5-1 with TRBJ2-5, with a tentative D call TRBD2 (6 bases). Germline CDR1 is SGHRS and CDR2 is YFSETQ. V dropped 4 bases and J dropped 4 bases, with 11 bases sitting between them. This CDR3 comprises 13 residues. The CDR3 sequence: CASSDGLTETQYF. The CDR3 DNA reads TGCGCCAGCAGCGACGGACTAACAGAGACCCAGTACTTC. The whole variable domain, filled in from reference TRBV5-1 and TRBJ2-5, reads KAGVTQTPRYLIKTRGQQVTLSCSPISGHRSVSWYQQTPGQGLQFLFEYFSETQRNKGNFPGRFSGRQFSNSRSEMNVSTLELGDSALYLCASSDGLTETQYFGPGTRLLVL.

This clone was detected a few times. This sequence joins TRBV4-2 and TRBJ1-2, with 7 bases fitting TRBD1. The CDR3 has 15 amino acids. Germline CDR1 LGHNA, CDR2 YNFKEQ. V shed 0 bases and J 4 bases; nucleotides not matched to a gene: 5. The CDR3 loop reads CASSQDGQGVYGYTF. The CDR3 coding sequence is TGTGCCAGCAGCCAAGATGGGCAGGGGGTCTATGGCTACACCTTC.

This clone was observed a few times. The chain recombines TRBV5-1 with TRBJ2-7; 11 bases fit TRBD2. The length of the CDR3 is 15 residues. The trim removed 4 bases at V and 3 bases at J, leaving 6 bases unmatched. Germline V gives CDR1 SGHRS, CDR2 YFSETQ. CDR3 in amino acids: CASSPAGTSGYEQYF. The CDR3 DNA is TGCGCCAGCAGCCCCGCCGGGACTAGCGGCTACGAGCAGTACTTC.

The rearrangement uses TRBV28 and TRBJ1-5, with TRBD1 as a possible D gene (5 bases). This CDR3 is built from 16 residues. Germline-derived CDR1 and CDR2 are MDHEN and SYDVKM. The V end was cut by 3 bases, the J end by 7 bases, with 19 bases between. The CDR3 DNA reads TGTGCCAGCAGTTTGATCGGGACTGGACTACTACAGCCCCAGCATTTT. Translating gives CASSLIGTGLLQPQHF.

V is TRBV2 and J is TRBJ2-7, with 10 bases lining up with TRBD1. Per the germline V gene, CDR1 is SNHLY and CDR2 is FYNNEI. This CDR3 has 12 amino acids. Trimming cost V 6 bases and J 5 bases; bases outside gene matches: 1. The CDR3 coding sequence is TGTGCCAGCAGGACAGGGGGCAACGAGCAGTACTTC. Amino acids: CASRTGGNEQYF.

This clone was observed a few times. The chain couples TRBV19 to TRBJ1-2; 7 nucleotides agree with TRBD1. With V trimmed by 6 bases and J by 4 bases, 14 bases remained unmatched. In germline, CDR1 is LNHDA, CDR2 SQIVND (reference sequence). This CDR3 has 16 amino acids. CDR3 residues: CASRATGTGQSYGYTF. The DNA for the CDR3 is TGTGCCAGTAGAGCAACGGGGACGGGACAGAGCTATGGCTACACCTTC.

The V and J genes are TRBV18 and TRBJ2-1, with a tentative D call TRBD2 (6 bases). The germline V gene has CDR1 KGHSH and CDR2 LQKENI. Trimming took off 4 bases at V and 0 bases at J, with 10 bases between the two ends. The CDR3 loop spans 15 amino acids. CDR3: CASSLTSTSYNEQFF. CDR3 DNA sequence: TGTGCCAGCTCACTAACTAGCACCTCCTACAATGAGCAGTTCTTC.

This clone was observed a handful of times. This chain connects TRBV6-1 to TRBJ2-1; a possible D gene is TRBD2 (6 bases). V dropped 5 bases and J dropped 9 bases, with 11 bases sitting between them. Germline loops: CDR1 MNHNS, CDR2 SASEGT. The CDR3 is 12 residues long. This chain's CDR3 is CASSYRGGEQFF. The CDR3 DNA follows: TGTGCCAGCAGTTATCGGGGAGGTGAGCAGTTCTTC.

This clone was seen a handful of times. The genes are TRBV18 and TRBJ1-1; D is ambiguous. CDR1 is KGHSH, CDR2 LQKENI, per germline. The CDR3 has 13 residues. The V end lost 3 bases, the J end lost 3 bases, and 8 bases lay between the germline ends. DNA of the CDR3: TGTGCCAGCTCACCCGCGGTGGACACTGAAGCTTTCTTT. Protein product: CASSPAVDTEAFF. The full variable domain, completed using reference TRBV18 and TRBJ1-1, is NAGVMQNPRHLVRRRGQEARLRCSPMKGHSHVYWYRQLPEEGLKFMVYLQKENIIDESGMPKERFSAEFPKEGPSILRIQQVVRGDSAAYFCASSPAVDTEAFFGQGTRLTVV.

This clone was found a few times. The V gene is TRBV7-2, the J gene TRBJ2-1; TRBD1 might be the D (5 bases). Germline assignment: CDR1 SGHTA and CDR2 FQGNSA. V was pared by 5 bases and J by 9 bases, with 20 bases between. The CDR3 is 15 amino acids. CDR3 residues: CASSMSARLGAEQFF. For the CDR3, the DNA is TGTGCCAGCAGCATGAGCGCACGGCTTGGGGCTGAGCAGTTCTTC. Full variable domain (remainder filled in from reference TRBV7-2 and TRBJ2-1): GAGVSQSPSNKVTEKGKDVELRCDPISGHTALYWYRQSLGQGLEFLIYFQGNSAPDKSGLPSDRFSAERTGGSVSTLTIQRTQQEDSAVYLCASSMSARLGAEQFFGPGTRLTVL.

The chain combines TRBV5-4 with TRBJ2-1; TRBD2 matches 9 bases. Germline values: CDR1 SGHNT, CDR2 YYREEE (reference sequence). The CDR3 totals 16 residues. Trimming took 1 base from V and 2 from J; bases not matched to a gene: 4. The CDR3 DNA reads TGTGCCAGCAGCTTGTCAGTAGCGGGAGCCTACAATGAGCAGTTCTTC. This codes for CASSLSVAGAYNEQFF. Filled out from reference TRBV5-4 and TRBJ2-1, the complete variable domain reads ETGVTQSPTHLIKTRGQQVTLRCSSQSGHNTVSWYQQALGQGPQFIFQYYREEENGRGNFPPRFSGLQFPNYSSELNVNALELDDSALYLCASSLSVAGAYNEQFFGPGTRLTVL.

J is TRBJ2-2 and V is TRBV11-1; 8 bases agree with TRBD1. CDR3 size: 17 residues. Germline trimming cut 1 base from V and 2 bases from J; bases unmatched to any gene: 6. The germline gives CDR1 SGHAT, CDR2 FQDESV (reference sequence). For the CDR3, the DNA is TGTGCCAGCAGCTTAGAAACCGGGACAGGCAACACCGGGGAGCTGTTTTTT. As protein: CASSLETGTGNTGELFF.

This clone was seen only a few times. The chain combines TRBV7-2 with TRBJ2-5, with TRBD2 matching 10 bases. The CDR3 runs 16 residues. Germline CDR1 reads SGHTA; CDR2 reads FQGNSA. J was trimmed by 2 bases and V by 1 base; bases with no gene match: 4. CDR3 in amino acids: CASSLVASGGQETQYF. CDR3 in DNA: TGTGCCAGCAGCTTAGTCGCTAGCGGGGGACAAGAGACCCAGTACTTC.

The DNA of the CDR3 is TGTGCCACCAGCTGGGGCCGGAATGAGCAGTTCTTC. Amino acids: CATSWGRNEQFF. The chain recombines TRBV15 with TRBJ2-1, with TRBD1 as a possible D gene (5 bases). The CDR3 totals 12 residues. V was shortened by 5 bases and J by 7 bases, with 9 bases between the two germline ends. Germline values: CDR1 LNHNV, CDR2 YYDKDF (reference sequence).

In its sample, this clone was seen a few times. The chain is built from TRBV18 and TRBJ2-7; 9 bases map to TRBD1. The CDR3 consists of 13 residues. The V gene end was trimmed by 7 bases and the J gene end by 0 bases; junction bases not matched to a gene: 1. Germline CDR1 and CDR2: KGHSH and LQKENI. In DNA form, the CDR3 reads TGTGCCAGCTTGGGACAGGGCTCCTACGAGCAGTACTTC. Amino acids: CASLGQGSYEQYF.

This clone has only a few counts. The gene calls are TRBV2 and TRBJ2-1, with 9 positions matching TRBD2. Germline values: CDR1 SNHLY, CDR2 FYNNEI. V was pared by 10 bases and J by 7 bases, with 8 bases of the junction left unmatched. The CDR3 spans 13 residues. The CDR3 loop is CATAGGLKNEQFF. CDR3 sequence (DNA): TGTGCCACCGCGGGAGGGCTTAAGAATGAGCAGTTCTTC. Full variable domain (outside the CDR3, taken from reference TRBV2 and TRBJ2-1): EPEVTQTPSHQVTQMGQEVILRCVPISNHLYFYWYRQILGQKVEFLVSFYNNEISEKSEIFDDQFSVERPDGSNFTLKIRSTKLEDSAMYFCATAGGLKNEQFFGPGTRLTVL.

The chain links TRBV5-4 to TRBJ1-1, with a tentative D call TRBD1 (5 bases). Per the germline V gene, CDR1 is SGHNT and CDR2 is YYREEE (reference sequence). V dropped 1 base and J dropped 3 bases, with 13 bases sitting between them. This CDR3 is 15 amino acids long. CDR3 loop: CASSLIGRDYTEAFF. The CDR3 DNA reads TGTGCCAGCAGCTTGATCGGCAGGGATTACACTGAAGCTTTCTTT.

This clone was picked up a small number of times. The chain couples TRBV5-4 to TRBJ2-5; D gene unclear. Germline values: CDR1 SGHNT, CDR2 YYREEE (reference sequence). V lost 1 base and J lost 1, with 5 bases in between. This CDR3 region has 13 residues. CDR3 sequence: CASSLTTQETQYF. The CDR3 coding sequence is TGTGCCAGCAGCTTGACTACCCAAGAGACCCAGTACTTC.

This clone turned up a few times. This chain joins TRBV28 and TRBJ1-4; D is perhaps TRBD1 (5 bases). Trimming removed 4 bases from V and 5 bases from J, with 14 bases in between. This CDR3 is built from 15 residues. Looked up from germline, CDR1 is MDHEN and CDR2 is SYDVKM. The CDR3 DNA follows: TGTGCCAGCAGTTCTGCTGGGGGAGGGAATGAAAAACTGTTTTTT. Translating it yields CASSSAGGGNEKLFF. Looking up the rest from reference TRBV28 and TRBJ1-4 gives the full variable domain: DVKVTQSSRYLVKRTGEKVFLECVQDMDHENMFWYRQDPGLGLRLIYFSYDVKMKEKGDIPEGYSVSREKKERFSLILESASTNQTSMYLCASSSAGGGNEKLFFGSGTQLSVL.

The chain is built from TRBV9 and TRBJ2-1; 7 nucleotides agree with TRBD2. CDR1 is SGDLS and CDR2 is YYNGEE in the germline V gene. Trimming cost V 3 bases and J 3 bases; bases outside gene matches: 12. The CDR3 spans 17 residues. In nucleotides, the CDR3 is TGTGCCAGCAGCGGGACCTTAGCGGGCCCCCTCTACAATGAGCAGTTCTTC. It specifies CASSGTLAGPLYNEQFF.